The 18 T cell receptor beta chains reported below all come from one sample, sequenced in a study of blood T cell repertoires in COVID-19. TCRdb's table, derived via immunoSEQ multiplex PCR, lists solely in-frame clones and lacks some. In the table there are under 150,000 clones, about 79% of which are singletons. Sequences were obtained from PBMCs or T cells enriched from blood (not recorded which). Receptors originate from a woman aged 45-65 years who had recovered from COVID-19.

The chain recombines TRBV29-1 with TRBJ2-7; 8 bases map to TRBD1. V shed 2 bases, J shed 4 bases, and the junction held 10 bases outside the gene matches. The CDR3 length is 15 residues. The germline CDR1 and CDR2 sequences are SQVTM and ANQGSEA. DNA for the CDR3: TGCAGCGTTGAATTCAGGGGGCGACCCGAGTACGAGCAGTACTTC. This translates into CSVEFRGRPEYEQYF.

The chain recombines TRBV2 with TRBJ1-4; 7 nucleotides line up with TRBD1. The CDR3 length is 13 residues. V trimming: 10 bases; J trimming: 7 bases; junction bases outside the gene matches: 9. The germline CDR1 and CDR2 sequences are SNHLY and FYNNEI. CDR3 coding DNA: TGTGCCATTGCCCGGGACAGCCGTGAAAAACTGTTTTTT. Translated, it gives CAIARDSREKLFF.

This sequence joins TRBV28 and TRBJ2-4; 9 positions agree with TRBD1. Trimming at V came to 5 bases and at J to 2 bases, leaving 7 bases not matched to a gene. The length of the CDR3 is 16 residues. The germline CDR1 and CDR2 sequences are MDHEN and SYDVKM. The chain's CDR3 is CASSEGDRDTKNIQYF. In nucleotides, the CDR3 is TGTGCCAGCAGTGAGGGGGACAGGGATACCAAAAACATTCAGTACTTC. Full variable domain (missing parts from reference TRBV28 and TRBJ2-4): DVKVTQSSRYLVKRTGEKVFLECVQDMDHENMFWYRQDPGLGLRLIYFSYDVKMKEKGDIPEGYSVSREKKERFSLILESASTNQTSMYLCASSEGDRDTKNIQYFGAGTRLSVL.

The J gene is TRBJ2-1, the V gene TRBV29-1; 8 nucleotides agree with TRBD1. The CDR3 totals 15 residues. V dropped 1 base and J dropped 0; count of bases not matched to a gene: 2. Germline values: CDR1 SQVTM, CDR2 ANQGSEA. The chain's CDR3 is CSVEGGQGSYNEQFF. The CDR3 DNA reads TGCAGCGTTGAAGGAGGACAGGGCTCCTACAATGAGCAGTTCTTC.

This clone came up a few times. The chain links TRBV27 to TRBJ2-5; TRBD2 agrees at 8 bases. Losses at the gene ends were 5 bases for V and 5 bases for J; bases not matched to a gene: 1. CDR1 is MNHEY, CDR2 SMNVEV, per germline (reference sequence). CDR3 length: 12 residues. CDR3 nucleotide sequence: TGTGCCAGCAGTCCGGGGGGGGAGACCCAGTACTTC. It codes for CASSPGGETQYF.

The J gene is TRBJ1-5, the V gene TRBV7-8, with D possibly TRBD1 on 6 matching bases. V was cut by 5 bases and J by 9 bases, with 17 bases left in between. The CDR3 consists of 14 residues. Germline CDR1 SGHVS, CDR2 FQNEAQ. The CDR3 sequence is CASSLRDIGGPQHF. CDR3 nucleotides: TGTGCCAGCAGCCTGAGGGACATCGGCGGGCCCCAGCATTTT.

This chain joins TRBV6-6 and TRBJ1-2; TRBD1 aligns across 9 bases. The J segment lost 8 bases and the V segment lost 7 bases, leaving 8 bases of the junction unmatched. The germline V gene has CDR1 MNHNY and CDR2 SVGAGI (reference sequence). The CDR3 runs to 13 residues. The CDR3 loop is CASNPGQGRGYTF. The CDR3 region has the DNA TGTGCCAGCAACCCCGGACAGGGGAGGGGCTACACCTTC.

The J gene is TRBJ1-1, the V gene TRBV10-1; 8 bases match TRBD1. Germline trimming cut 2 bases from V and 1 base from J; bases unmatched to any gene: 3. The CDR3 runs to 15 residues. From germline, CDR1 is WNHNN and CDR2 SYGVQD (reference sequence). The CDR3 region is CASSETGTGNTEAFF. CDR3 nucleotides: TGCGCCAGCAGTGAGACCGGGACAGGGAACACTGAAGCTTTCTTT.

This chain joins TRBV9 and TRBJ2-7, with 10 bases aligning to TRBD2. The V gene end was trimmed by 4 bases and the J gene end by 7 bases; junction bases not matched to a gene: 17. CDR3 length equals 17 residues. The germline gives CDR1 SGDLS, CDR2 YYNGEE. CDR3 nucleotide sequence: TGTGCCAGCAGCAGAGGCCCCTCTAGCGGGGGCCTTCTGGAGCAGTACTTC. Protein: CASSRGPSSGGLLEQYF.

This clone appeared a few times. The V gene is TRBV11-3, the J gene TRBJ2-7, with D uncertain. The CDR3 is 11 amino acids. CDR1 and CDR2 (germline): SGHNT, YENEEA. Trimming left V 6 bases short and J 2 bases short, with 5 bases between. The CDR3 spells CASSSTYEQYF. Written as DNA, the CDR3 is TGTGCCAGCAGTTCCACCTACGAGCAGTACTTC. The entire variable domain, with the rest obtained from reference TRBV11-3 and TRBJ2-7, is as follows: EAGVVQSPRYKIIEKKQPVAFWCNPISGHNTLYWYLQNLGQGPELLIRYENEEAVDDSQLPKDRFSAERLKGVDSTLKIQPAELGDSAVYLCASSSTYEQYFGPGTRLTVT.

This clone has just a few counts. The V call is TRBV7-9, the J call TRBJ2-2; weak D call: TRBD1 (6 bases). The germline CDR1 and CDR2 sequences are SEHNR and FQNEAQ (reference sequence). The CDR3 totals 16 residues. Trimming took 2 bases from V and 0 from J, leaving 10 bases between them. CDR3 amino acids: CASSLSRTANTGELFF. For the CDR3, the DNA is TGTGCCAGCAGCTTATCCCGGACAGCGAACACCGGGGAGCTGTTTTTT.

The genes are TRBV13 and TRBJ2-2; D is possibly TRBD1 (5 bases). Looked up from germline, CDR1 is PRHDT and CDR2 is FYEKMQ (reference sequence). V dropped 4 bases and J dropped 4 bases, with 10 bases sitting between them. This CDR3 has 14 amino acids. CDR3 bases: TGTGCCAGCAGCTCGATACAGGCCACCGGGGAGCTGTTTTTT. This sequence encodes CASSSIQATGELFF.

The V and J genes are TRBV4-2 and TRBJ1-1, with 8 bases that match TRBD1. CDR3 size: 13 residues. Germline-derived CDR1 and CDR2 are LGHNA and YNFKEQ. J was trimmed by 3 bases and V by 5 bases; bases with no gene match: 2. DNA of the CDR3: TGTGCCAGCAGCATACAGGGGGACACTGAAGCTTTCTTT. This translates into CASSIQGDTEAFF.

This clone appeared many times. The CDR3 DNA reads TGTGCCAGCAGCTTAGGGAGCGGCGGATCTCAGCCCCAGCATTTT. This translates into CASSLGSGGSQPQHF. This chain links TRBV11-2 with TRBJ1-5; no clear D gene. The CDR3 is made up of 15 amino acids. The V end lost 1 base, the J end lost 6 bases, and 13 bases lay between the germline ends. Germline-derived CDR1 and CDR2 are SGHAT and FQNNGV.

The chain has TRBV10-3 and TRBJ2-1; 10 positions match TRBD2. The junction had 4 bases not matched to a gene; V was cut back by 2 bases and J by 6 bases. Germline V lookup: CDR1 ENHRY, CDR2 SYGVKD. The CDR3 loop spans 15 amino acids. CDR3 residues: CAISEASGRTNEQFF. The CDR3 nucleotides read TGTGCCATCAGTGAGGCTAGCGGGAGAACCAATGAGCAGTTCTTC.

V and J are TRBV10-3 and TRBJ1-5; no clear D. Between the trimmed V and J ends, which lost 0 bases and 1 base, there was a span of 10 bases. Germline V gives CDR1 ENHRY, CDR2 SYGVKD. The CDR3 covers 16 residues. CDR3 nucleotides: TGTGCCATCAGTGAGTCGCAAGGGAGAAGCAATCAGCCCCAGCATTTT. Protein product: CAISESQGRSNQPQHF.

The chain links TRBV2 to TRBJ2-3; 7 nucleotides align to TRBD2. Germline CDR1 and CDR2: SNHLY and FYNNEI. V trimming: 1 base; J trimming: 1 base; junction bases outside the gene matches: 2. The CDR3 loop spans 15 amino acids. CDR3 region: CASSEGLAGTDTQYF. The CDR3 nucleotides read TGTGCCAGCAGTGAAGGGCTAGCGGGCACAGATACGCAGTATTTT. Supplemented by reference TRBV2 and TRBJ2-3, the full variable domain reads EPEVTQTPSHQVTQMGQEVILRCVPISNHLYFYWYRQILGQKVEFLVSFYNNEISEKSEIFDDQFSVERPDGSNFTLKIRSTKLEDSAMYFCASSEGLAGTDTQYFGPGTRLTVL.

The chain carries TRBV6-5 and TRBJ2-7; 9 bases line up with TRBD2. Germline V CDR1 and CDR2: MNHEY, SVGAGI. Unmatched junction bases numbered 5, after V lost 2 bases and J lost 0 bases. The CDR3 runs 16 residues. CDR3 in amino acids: CASSYSTTSGSYEQYF. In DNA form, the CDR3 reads TGTGCCAGCAGTTACAGTACGACTAGCGGCTCCTACGAGCAGTACTTC.